Following are 10 T cell receptor beta chains from one sample sequenced in a study of CD8 T cells in ankylosing spondylitis. Study results and caveats: A TCR beta motif of fewer than ten highly homologous variants seemed to mark ankylosing spondylitis blood.

TCRdb analysed the 5' RACE reads with MiXCR anew, one entry per CDR3 protein. The table shows some 700,000 distinct CDR3 sequences, with around 17% occurring only once. Their antigen targets remain unknown. The specimen sequenced was blood, either unsorted or a sorted T cell fraction (not recorded which). Receptors originate from a male donor with ankylosing spondylitis.

This clonotype has more than one count but fewer than ten. The chain has TRBV20-1 and TRBJ2-7; 10 nucleotides line up with TRBD1. Germline CDR1 DFQATT, CDR2 SNEGSKA (reference sequence). With V trimmed by 5 bases and J by 3 bases, 7 bases remained unmatched. The CDR3 has 14 amino acids. CDR3 coding DNA: TGCAGTGCTCGGGACAGGGGCGTGGACTACGAGCAGTACTTC. It codes for CSARDRGVDYEQYF.

This clonotype was seen a handful of times. The germline gene is not matched at one end of the junction; a read error may be the cause. The chain joins TRBV18 to TRBJ2-5; the D gene is possibly TRBD1 (6 bases). The CDR3 is made up of 14 amino acids. Germline V gene lookup returns CDR1 KGHSH and CDR2 LQKENI. Here the CDR3 DNA reads TGTTCCAGCTCACCACCCGGAAGGGGGGAGACCCAGTACTTC. Residues: CSSSPPGRGETQYF.

V usage is TRBV4-3 and J usage is TRBJ2-5, with 8 bases that match TRBD2. The CDR3 is 14 amino acids. Germline V CDR1 and CDR2: LGHNA, YSLEER. V dropped 1 base and J dropped 5; count of bases not matched to a gene: 3. The CDR3 coding sequence is TGCGCCAGCAGCCAAGTATTAGCGGGGGAGACCCAGTACTTC. Its translation: CASSQVLAGETQYF.

V usage is TRBV6-2 or TRBV6-3 and J usage is TRBJ1-5; D is undetermined. The CDR3 loop spans 13 amino acids. V dropped 7 bases and J dropped 2 bases, with 9 bases sitting between them. Germline V gene data show CDR1 as MNHEY and CDR2 as SVGEGT. The CDR3 sequence is CASNPGGNQPQHF. As DNA, the CDR3 is TGTGCCAGCAATCCCGGGGGCAATCAGCCCCAGCATTTT.

The chain uses TRBV6-1 and TRBJ1-4, with 7 nucleotides matching TRBD1. The CDR3 runs 15 residues. Trimming took 6 bases from V and 6 from J; bases not matched to a gene: 10. Germline loops: CDR1 MNHNS, CDR2 SASEGT. DNA of the CDR3: TGTGCCAGCAGCGCTGGACAGGTTCAAGATGAAAAACTGTTTTTT. Its translation is CASSAGQVQDEKLFF.

This clonotype occurred many times. The chain is built from TRBV7-2 and TRBJ2-3, with D unclear. CDR1 is SGHTA and CDR2 is FQGNSA in the germline V gene. The CDR3 runs 14 residues. Trimming took 5 bases from V and 2 from J, leaving 11 bases between them. The CDR3, as DNA: TGTGCCAGCAGCGGGTTGGAATTCACAGATACGCAGTATTTT. It is translated as CASSGLEFTDTQYF. Based on the CDR3 plus reference TRBV7-2 and TRBJ2-3, the full variable domain is GAGVSQSPSNKVTEKGKDVELRCDPISGHTALYWYRQSLGQGLEFLIYFQGNSAPDKSGLPSDRFSAERTGGSVSTLTIQRTQQEDSAVYLCASSGLEFTDTQYFGPGTRLTVL.

This clonotype was counted at least ten times. This CDR3 is CASSAGGGSYEQYF. DNA of the CDR3: TGTGCCAGCAGCGCCGGTGGCGGGTCCTACGAGCAGTACTTC. This chain uses TRBV12-3 or TRBV12-4 with TRBJ2-7; a weak D match, TRBD2 (5 bases). V dropped 6 bases and J dropped 1 base, with 13 bases sitting between them. The CDR3 sequence is 14 residues long.

The chain joins TRBV20-1 to TRBJ2-7, with TRBD1 matching 10 bases. Germline loops: CDR1 DFQATT, CDR2 SNEGSKA (reference sequence). The CDR3 contains 14 residues. V was pared by 3 bases and J by 4 bases, with 6 bases of the junction left unmatched. The DNA for the CDR3 is TGCAGTGCTAGGTGGGGACAGGGGAGTTACGAGCAGTACTTC. Encoded protein: CSARWGQGSYEQYF.

This clonotype was observed a few times. This chain connects TRBV5-1 to TRBJ2-7; 12 nucleotides agree with TRBD1. After removal of 0 bases from V and 6 bases from J, the junction contained 7 bases not matched to a gene. The germline V gene encodes CDR1 SGHRS and CDR2 YFSETQ. This CDR3 is built from 16 residues. Here the CDR3 reads CASSLAGGQGAGEQYF. CDR3 DNA sequence: TGCGCCAGCAGCTTGGCCGGGGGACAGGGGGCCGGCGAGCAGTACTTC.

The chain is built from TRBV5-1 and TRBJ2-7; D uncertain. In germline, CDR1 is SGHRS, CDR2 YFSETQ. V was clipped by 4 bases and J by 3 bases, with 8 bases between them. The CDR3 runs 12 residues. The CDR3 DNA reads as TGCGCCAGCAGCGGAGTGAACTACGAGCAGTACTTC. It translates to CASSGVNYEQYF.